The TCR beta chain under discussion was sequenced for a study of blood T cell repertoires in COVID-19 (TCRdb year 2020). With respect to the entire study: Collaborator samples came from the United States, Italy and Spain and covered acute and convalescent phases of COVID-19. The prospective study material was composed of cDNA or gDNA derived from T cells, B-cell-depleted T cells, or PBMCs. The dataset comprised deeply sampled blood TCRbeta repertoires from subjects exposed to, actively infected with, or recovered from COVID-19. The repertoires were made available in a free public database intended to serve as a resource for research on the immune response to SARS-CoV-2. The samples were drawn from the first 160 participants of the ongoing ImmuneRACE study and from 1,254 subjects provided by 6 global collaborators. A de-identified subject ID, COVID-19 status, age in years and sex were almost always included in the sample metadata. Where available, HLA class I and class II types were taken from metadata supplied by the sample provider and were not determined by assay-based typing.

TCRbeta CDR3 regions were amplified from genomic DNA by means of the immunoSEQ Assay, a bias-controlled multiplex PCR. The authors processed their data as follows. Nucleated cell counts per sample were estimated from amplification of reference gene primers within the assay. To quantify the absolute abundance of each unique TCRbeta CDR3 rearrangement, sequence reads were collapsed and filtered. For each sample, productive Simpson clonality was calculated as the square root of Simpson's diversity index over productive rearrangements. As stored in TCRdb, this immuneACCESS dataset retains in-frame rearrangements with V and J assigned. A fraction of the clones does not appear; measured against another copy, unresolved V genes explain less than half of the discrepancy, and the remainder lacks a known reason. V and J calls and clone size come straight from that table; D and trimming were deduced from the DNA. Here the sample has roughly 200,000 clones; 85% to 90% occur a single time. The ten top clones hold approximately 6% of the sample.

On this clone: Its binding antigen is unknown. No base qualities exist here, and no much larger clone lies one base off it.

Paper-wide results and their limitations: The quantity of clinical and demographic metadata differed by source and by participant and was supplied without curation.

Samples from volunteer blood donors who had recovered from COVID-19 were contributed by a second Seattle source. Whole blood was collected in K2EDTA tubes by collaborating institutions according to the institutions' own protocols. For TCRbeta analysis, collaborators shipped samples as frozen whole blood, isolated PBMCs, or DNA extracted from either of those sample types. The sequencing input was peripheral blood. The source is a man aged 55 to 70 who had recovered from COVID-19.

The CDR3 sequence is CASREGQGRNTQYF. In nucleotides, the sequence is TGTGCCAGCAGGGAGGGACAGGGGAGGAATACGCAGTATTTT. The sequence joins TRBV28 to TRBJ2-3, with TRBD1 matching 10 junction bases. Via the germline V gene, CDR1 is MDHEN and CDR2 SYDVKM. V and J are trimmed by 6 bases and 7 bases, and the gene matches miss 7 bases of the junction. Measured from the cysteine to the phenylalanine, the CDR3 is 14 residues long. Only CDR3 DNA is held: 42 bases, read in frame from base 1.